Below are 8 T cell receptor beta chains sequenced from a single sample in a study of PD-1 blockade in mismatch repair-deficient tumors. Measured with immunoSEQ multiplex PCR; TCRdb has only the in-frame clones, and not every one. This sample carries about 14,000 clones, 86% of them seen once, and the ten largest clones take 3.5% to 6%. For these TCRs, the target antigens are not known. Time point described: approximately 9-day in vitro stimulation with candidate neoantigen peptide 6. The sequencing here drew on cells cultured in vitro, taken from a patient treated with pembrolizumab. The receptors derive from an adult with mismatch repair-deficient cancer.

The chain uses TRBV18 and TRBJ2-1; 10 nucleotides match TRBD2. The CDR3 loop spans 17 amino acids. Trimming at V came to 4 bases and at J to 7 bases, leaving 13 bases not matched to a gene. Germline-derived CDR1 and CDR2 are KGHSH and LQKENI. CDR3 DNA: TGTGCCAGCTCACGGGTCCCAGCGGGAGGGCCCTGGAATGAGCAGTTCTTC. It translates to CASSRVPAGGPWNEQFF.

The chain joins TRBV27 to TRBJ1-1, with D unresolved. The CDR3 is 14 amino acids. V lost 5 bases and J lost 7, with 17 bases in between. Germline lookup yields CDR1 MNHEY and CDR2 SMNVEV (reference sequence). CDR3 region: CASSRTQSPFEAFF. The CDR3 DNA follows: TGTGCCAGCAGTCGCACACAGAGTCCATTTGAAGCTTTCTTT.

The chain recombines TRBV19 with TRBJ2-7, with 8 bases fitting TRBD1. The CDR3 contains 15 residues. V shed 4 bases and J 3 bases; nucleotides not matched to a gene: 8. Germline V gene sequence: CDR1 LNHDA, CDR2 SQIVND (reference sequence). In nucleotides, the CDR3 is TGTGCCAGTAGTACGACGAGAGGACAGGGCTACGAGCAGTACTTC. This encodes CASSTTRGQGYEQYF. Full variable domain (outside the CDR3, taken from reference TRBV19 and TRBJ2-7): DGGITQSPKYLFRKEGQNVTLSCEQNLNHDAMYWYRQDPGQGLRLIYYSQIVNDFQKGDIAEGYSVSREKKESFPLTVTSAQKNPTAFYLCASSTTRGQGYEQYFGPGTRLTVT.

The chain links TRBV7-9 to TRBJ2-2; the match to TRBD2 covers 8 bases. With V trimmed by 6 bases and J by 0 bases, 3 bases remained unmatched. The germline CDR1 and CDR2 sequences are SEHNR and FQNEAQ (reference sequence). This CDR3 comprises 15 residues. The CDR3 loop is CASRPGLANTGELFF. The CDR3 nucleotides read TGTGCCAGCAGACCGGGACTAGCGAACACCGGGGAGCTGTTTTTT. Filled out from reference TRBV7-9 and TRBJ2-2, the complete variable domain reads DTGVSQNPRHKITKRGQNVTFRCDPISEHNRLYWYRQTLGQGPEFLTYFQNEAQLEKSRLLSDRFSAERPKGSFSTLEIQRTEQGDSAMYLCASRPGLANTGELFFGEGSRLTVL.

The rearrangement uses TRBV2 and TRBJ2-7, with D possibly being TRBD2 (5 bases). CDR3 length equals 15 residues. The ends were cut back, 7 bases at V and 3 bases at J, with 19 bases in the middle. Germline CDR1 SNHLY, CDR2 FYNNEI. CDR3 residues: CASNTFERSDYEQYF. The CDR3 nucleotides are TGTGCCAGCAACACTTTCGAGCGGTCCGACTACGAGCAGTACTTC. Drawing the rest from reference TRBV2 and TRBJ2-7, the complete variable domain is EPEVTQTPSHQVTQMGQEVILRCVPISNHLYFYWYRQILGQKVEFLVSFYNNEISEKSEIFDDQFSVERPDGSNFTLKIRSTKLEDSAMYFCASNTFERSDYEQYFGPGTRLTVT.

The V call is TRBV7-2, the J call TRBJ2-3; D may be TRBD2 (6 bases). There are 18 residues in the CDR3. Trimming pared 1 base from V and 0 bases from J, leaving 17 bases between. Germline V gene data show CDR1 as SGHTA and CDR2 as FQGNSA. CDR3 sequence: CASSLVPLSGTSTDTQYF. The DNA of the CDR3 is TGTGCCAGCAGCTTAGTCCCCCTTAGCGGAACTAGCACAGATACGCAGTATTTT.

In its sample, this clone was seen once. The chain uses TRBV29-1 and TRBJ1-2, with TRBD1 matching over 7 bases. CDR3 length: 16 residues. In germline, CDR1 is SQVTM, CDR2 ANQGSEA. Trimming cost V 7 bases and J 5 bases; bases outside gene matches: 19. This chain's CDR3 is CSDPGTEPDPDYGYTF. The CDR3, as DNA: TGCAGCGATCCCGGGACAGAGCCTGATCCGGATTATGGCTACACCTTC.

There are a few counts of this clone. The chain links TRBV11-2 to TRBJ2-4; D gene unclear. The V end was cut by 3 bases, the J end by 11 bases, with 17 bases between. CDR1 and CDR2 from the germline V gene are SGHAT and FQNNGV. The CDR3 totals 14 residues. The CDR3 DNA reads TGTGCCAGCAGCTTGGATATCACCTTTCCCCTTCAGTACTTC. This codes for CASSLDITFPLQYF.